This T cell receptor (beta chain) emerged from a study of blood T cell repertoires in COVID-19. Background on the study: Whether acute or convalescent, the COVID-19 samples came from the United States, Italy and Spain.

TCRdb keeps only in-frame clones here, not all; method: immunoSEQ multiplex PCR. The sample comprises about 160,000 clones, roughly 90% of which are singletons, and about 3% rests with the top ten. Germline CDR1 and CDR2: MNHEY and SVGAGI. This CDR3 has 14 amino acids. After removal of 6 bases from V and 10 bases from J, the junction contained 7 bases not matched to a gene. This chain links TRBV6-5 with TRBJ1-6; 9 bases are shared with TRBD1. The clonotype was recovered from a man aged 55 to 70 with acute or convalescent COVID-19. Sample: peripheral blood. In nucleotides, the CDR3 is TGTGCCAGCAGGACCGGGACAGGGAGGTCACCCCTCCACTTT. It codes for CASRTGTGRSPLHF.